This paragraph reports one T cell receptor (beta chain). TCRdb reanalyzed the 5' RACE reads, giving one entry per CDR3 protein sequence and no DNA. Its clone listing holds roughly 450,000 distinct CDR3 sequences. Germline values: CDR1 DFQATT, CDR2 SNEGSKA (reference sequence). This CDR3 is 13 amino acids long. The data belong to a study of T cells expressing NK-cell markers. The specimen sequenced was blood T cells: a sorted CD56 or NKG2C T cell subset, CD4+ or CD8+ T cells, or bulk PBMC T cells (not recorded which). The source is a woman aged 50 to 65 in good health. The rearrangement uses TRBV20-1 and TRBJ2-3; TCRdb outputs TRBD2, but without DNA this stays unchecked. CDR3 sequence: CSATYSSAGTQYF.